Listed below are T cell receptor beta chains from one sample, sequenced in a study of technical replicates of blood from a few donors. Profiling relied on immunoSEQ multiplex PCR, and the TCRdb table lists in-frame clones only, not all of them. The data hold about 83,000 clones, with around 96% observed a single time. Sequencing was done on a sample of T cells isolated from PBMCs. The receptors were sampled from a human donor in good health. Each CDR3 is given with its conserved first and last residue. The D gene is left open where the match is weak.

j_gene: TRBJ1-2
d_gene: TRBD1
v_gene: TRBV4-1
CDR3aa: CASSQGGQLNYGYTF
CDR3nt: TGCGCCAGCAGCCAAGGGGGACAGCTTAACTATGGCTACACCTTC

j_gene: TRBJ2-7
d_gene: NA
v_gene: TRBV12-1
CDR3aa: CASSWASGYEQYF
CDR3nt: TGTGCCAGCAGCTGGGCCTCGGGGTACGAGCAGTACTTC

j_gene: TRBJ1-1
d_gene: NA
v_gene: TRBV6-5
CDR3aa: CASSYYGGMNTEAFF
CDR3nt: TGTGCCAGCAGTTACTACGGAGGGATGAACACTGAAGCTTTCTTT

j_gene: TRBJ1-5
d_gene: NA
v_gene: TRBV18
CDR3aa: CASSPEGDQPQHF
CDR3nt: TGTGCCAGCTCCCCAGAAGGAGATCAGCCCCAGCATTTT

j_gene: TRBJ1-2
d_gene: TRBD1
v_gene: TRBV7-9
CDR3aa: CASSATGGAYGYTF
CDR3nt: TGTGCCAGCAGCGCAACAGGGGGCGCCTATGGCTACACCTTC

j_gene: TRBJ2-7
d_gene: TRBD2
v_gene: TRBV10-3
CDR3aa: CAISPRLADSYEQYF
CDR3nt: TGTGCCATCAGTCCAAGACTAGCCGACTCCTACGAGCAGTACTTC

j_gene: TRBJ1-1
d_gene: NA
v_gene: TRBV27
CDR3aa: CASKIQGSLTNTEAFF
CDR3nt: TGTGCCAGCAAAATCCAGGGATCGCTAACGAACACTGAAGCTTTCTTT

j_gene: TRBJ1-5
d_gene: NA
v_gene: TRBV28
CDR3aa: CASSSAGNSNQPQHF
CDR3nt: TGTGCCAGCAGTTCGGCGGGGAATAGCAATCAGCCCCAGCATTTT

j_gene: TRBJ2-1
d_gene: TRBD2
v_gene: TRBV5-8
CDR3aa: CASSFRIAGGNEQFF
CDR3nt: TGTGCCAGCAGCTTCAGGATAGCGGGAGGAAATGAGCAGTTCTTC

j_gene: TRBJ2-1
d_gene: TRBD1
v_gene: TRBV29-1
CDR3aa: CSVARDRGNEQFF
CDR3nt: TGCAGCGTCGCTAGGGACAGGGGGAATGAGCAGTTCTTC

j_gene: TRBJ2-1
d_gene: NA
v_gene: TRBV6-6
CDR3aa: CASSYSKDSNEQFF
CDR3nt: TGTGCCAGCAGTTACTCGAAGGACAGCAATGAGCAGTTCTTC

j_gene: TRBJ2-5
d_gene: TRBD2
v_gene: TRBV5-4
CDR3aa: CASSLGLAVQETQYF
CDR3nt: TGTGCCAGCAGCTTGGGACTAGCGGTACAAGAGACCCAGTACTTC

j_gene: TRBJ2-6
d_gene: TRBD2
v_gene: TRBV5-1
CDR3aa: CASSLGEGLFSGANVLTF
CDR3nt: TGCGCCAGCAGCTTGGGGGAGGGACTTTTTTCTGGGGCCAACGTCCTGACTTTC

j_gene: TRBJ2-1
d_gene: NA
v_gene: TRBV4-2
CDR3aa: CASSQVGDEQFF
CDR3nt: TGTGCCAGCAGCCAAGTAGGAGATGAGCAGTTCTTC